One sample yielded the 20 T cell receptor beta chains listed below, sequenced in a study of T-cell reconstitution after alpha-beta-depleted transplantation in children. Preparation of the TCRbeta library used unique molecular identifiers. TCRdb passed the PCR reads through MiXCR, listing each CDR3 protein once. The sample yields fewer than 550,000 distinct CDR3 sequences, over 9.5% seen once. The input for sequencing was PBMCs, mostly from graft donor cells, taken 180 days after TCRalphabeta/CD19-depleted stem cell transplant. Receptors were obtained from a female patient aged 2-9 years who had a stem cell transplant for aplastic anemia, so the T cells may come from the graft donor.

This clonotype was seen a few times. The chain has TRBV25-1 and TRBJ2-3; TRBD2 matches 9 bases. This CDR3 has 17 residues. V lost 8 bases and J lost 2; bases outside the gene matches: 14. Per germline, CDR1 MGHDK and CDR2 SYGVNS. This chain's CDR3 is CASGFDGGRDTTDTQYF. The CDR3 DNA sequence: TGTGCCAGCGGGTTCGATGGCGGGAGGGATACCACAGATACGCAGTATTTT.

Only a few counts were recorded for this clonotype. The chain uses TRBV3-1 and TRBJ2-1; D tentatively fits TRBD1 or TRBD2 (6 bases each). The germline gives CDR1 LGHDT, CDR2 YNNKEL (reference sequence). The CDR3 covers 17 residues. Trimming removed 4 bases at V and 8 bases at J, with 24 bases between. This CDR3 is CASSLWTLKGRGDEQFF. The DNA of the CDR3 is TGTGCCAGCAGCCTCTGGACACTCAAGGGTAGGGGGGATGAGCAGTTCTTC.

This chain links TRBV28 with TRBJ1-1; the match to TRBD1 covers 8 bases. The junction had 6 bases not matched to a gene; V was cut back by 3 bases and J by 3 bases. The germline CDR1 and CDR2 sequences are MDHEN and SYDVKM. This CDR3 has 15 residues. In DNA form, the CDR3 reads TGTGCCAGCAGTTTTTCGCAGGGGGCTTACACTGAAGCTTTCTTT. Residues: CASSFSQGAYTEAFF.

The chain joins TRBV20-1 to TRBJ2-1; 14 nucleotides agree with TRBD2. With V trimmed by 7 bases and J by 12 bases, 11 bases remained unmatched. The CDR3 spans 14 residues. The V gene's germline CDR1 is DFQATT and CDR2 SNEGSKA (reference sequence). The CDR3 protein is CSVFRLAGGLPQFF. The CDR3 nucleotides read TGCAGTGTTTTTCGACTAGCGGGGGGGCTCCCGCAGTTCTTC.

As concerns this clonotype: A much larger clonotype is one base distant, so this may be a read error. The rearrangement links TRBV20-1 to TRBJ2-5; TRBD1 is a possible D gene (6 bases). Germline CDR1 DFQATT, CDR2 SNEGSKA (reference sequence). The CDR3 consists of 15 residues. The CDR3: CGARDGIRGSETQYF. DNA for the CDR3: TGCGGTGCTAGAGATGGCATCAGGGGCAGCGAGACCCAGTACTTC.

V is TRBV12-3 or TRBV12-4 and J is TRBJ1-5; weak D call: TRBD1 (5 bases). The CDR3 has 15 amino acids. V lost 2 bases, J lost 3 bases, and 11 bases lay in between. DNA of the CDR3: TGTGCCAGCAGTTTATGGCAGGGAGACAATCAGCCCCAGCATTTT. It specifies CASSLWQGDNQPQHF.

The genes are TRBV5-1 and TRBJ2-3, with TRBD2 identical over 8 bases. The CDR3 is made up of 17 amino acids. With V trimmed by 2 bases and J by 2 bases, 10 bases remained unmatched. Germline assignment: CDR1 SGHRS and CDR2 YFSETQ. The CDR3: CASSLQRSGIATDTQYF. The CDR3 DNA reads as TGCGCCAGCAGCTTACAACGTAGCGGGATCGCCACAGATACGCAGTATTTT.

This clonotype was picked up many times. The chain recombines TRBV5-1 with TRBJ2-7; D may correspond to TRBD1 or TRBD2 (6 bases each). Trimming removed 0 bases at V and 3 bases at J, with 7 bases between. The CDR3 length is 13 residues. Germline CDR1 is SGHRS and CDR2 is YFSETQ. Here the CDR3 DNA reads TGCGCCAGCAGCTTGGAGGGGGGCTACGAGCAGTACTTC. It codes for CASSLEGGYEQYF. Together with reference TRBV5-1 and TRBJ2-7, the CDR3 gives the full variable domain: KAGVTQTPRYLIKTRGQQVTLSCSPISGHRSVSWYQQTPGQGLQFLFEYFSETQRNKGNFPGRFSGRQFSNSRSEMNVSTLELGDSALYLCASSLEGGYEQYFGPGTRLTVT.

This clonotype showed up just a few times. The chain combines TRBV7-2 with TRBJ2-1, with D unresolved. Germline V gene sequence: CDR1 SGHTA, CDR2 FQGNSA. This CDR3 spans 13 amino acids. The V gene lost 5 bases and the J gene lost 9 bases, with 14 bases spanning the gap. The CDR3 DNA sequence: TGTGCCAGCAGCCTCCCCCCCTTAAGTGAGCAGTTCTTC. Its protein product is CASSLPPLSEQFF.

V is TRBV29-1 and J is TRBJ2-5, with D tentatively TRBD1 (5 bases). The CDR3 loop spans 10 amino acids. CDR1 and CDR2 from the germline V gene are SQVTM and ANQGSEA. With 2 bases removed from V and 14 bases from J, the gap between germline ends came to 12 bases. This chain's CDR3 is CSVEIRVIYF. The CDR3 bases are TGCAGCGTTGAAATCAGGGTAATTTACTTC.

The CDR3 protein is CASTLTGASYNEQFF. The CDR3 bases are TGTGCCAGCACCTTGACAGGGGCGTCCTACAATGAGCAGTTCTTC. The chain recombines TRBV21-1 with TRBJ2-1. TRBV21-1 is assigned pseudogene status. CDR3 size: 15 residues.

This clonotype was seen a handful of times. V gene TRBV6-2 or TRBV6-3 combines with J gene TRBJ2-7, with D tentatively TRBD2 (5 bases). V lost 0 bases and J 2 bases, leaving 14 bases between the germline ends. In germline, CDR1 is MNHEY, CDR2 SVGEGT. The CDR3 is 16 residues long. Written as DNA, the CDR3 is TGTGCCAGCAGTTACTCGGCTAGCCGAGTTCCCTACGAGCAGTACGTC. It specifies CASSYSASRVPYEQYV.

This clonotype was seen at least ten times. This chain connects TRBV5-1 to TRBJ2-7; a possible D gene is TRBD2 (6 bases). Between the trimmed V and J ends, which lost 3 bases and 6 bases, there was a span of 13 bases. The CDR3 extends over 13 amino acids. Germline CDR1 SGHRS, CDR2 YFSETQ. CDR3 DNA sequence: TGCGCCAGCAGCTCCCAAGGGCGGGGCGAGCAGTACTTC. It specifies CASSSQGRGEQYF.

This clonotype was observed a handful of times. This sequence joins TRBV20-1 and TRBJ1-5; D is unclear. The CDR3 covers 13 residues. V gave up 4 bases and J gave up 6 bases, with 13 bases separating them. CDR1 and CDR2 from the germline V gene are DFQATT and SNEGSKA (reference sequence). The chain's CDR3 is CSAIRRNSQPQHF. The CDR3 DNA follows: TGCAGTGCTATCCGACGGAACAGTCAGCCCCAGCATTTT.

This chain connects TRBV6-2 or TRBV6-3 to TRBJ2-6, with D unclear. This CDR3 contains 15 residues. V was clipped by 6 bases and J by 0 bases, with 9 bases between them. The germline V gene encodes CDR1 MNHEY and CDR2 SVGEGT. The CDR3 protein is CASSGRDSGANVLTF. DNA for the CDR3: TGTGCCAGCAGCGGCAGAGACTCTGGGGCCAACGTCCTGACTTTC.

The rearrangement joins TRBV5-6 to TRBJ2-7, with 8 bases lining up with TRBD1. CDR1 and CDR2 from the germline V gene are SGHDT and YYEEEE. This CDR3 is built from 14 residues. Germline trimming cut 4 bases from V and 7 bases from J; bases unmatched to any gene: 10. This CDR3 reads CASSLIQGAGEQYV. The CDR3, as DNA: TGTGCCAGCAGCCTAATCCAGGGGGCTGGTGAGCAGTACGTC.

This chain links TRBV7-9 with TRBJ1-1, with D perhaps TRBD1 (5 bases). The V end lost 5 bases, the J end lost 3 bases, and 16 bases lay between the germline ends. The germline V gene has CDR1 SEHNR and CDR2 FQNEAQ (reference sequence). The length of the CDR3 is 15 residues. The CDR3 sequence is CASSIPQGPHTEAFF. Written as DNA, the CDR3 is TGTGCCAGCAGCATTCCCCAGGGACCTCACACTGAAGCTTTCTTT.

The chain links TRBV7-2 to TRBJ2-3; 7 nucleotides agree with TRBD1. CDR1 is SGHTA and CDR2 is FQGNSA in the germline V gene. CDR3 size: 16 residues. With V trimmed by 7 bases and J by 0 bases, 10 bases remained unmatched. The CDR3, as DNA: TGTGCCAGCACCCCGACCCGGGACAGTAGCACAGATACGCAGTATTTT. Translation gives CASTPTRDSSTDTQYF.

The chain recombines TRBV6-2 or TRBV6-3 with TRBJ1-2; D not resolved. Deletions cut 1 base from V and 8 bases from J, with 8 bases between. CDR1 and CDR2 from the germline V gene are MNHEY and SVGEGT. This CDR3 has 12 residues. The DNA for the CDR3 is TGTGCCAGCAGTTACTTCACGAGAGGCTACACCTTC. It yields the protein CASSYFTRGYTF.

This clonotype was observed a handful of times. The chain has TRBV4-2 and TRBJ1-4, with D uncertain. The V gene's germline CDR1 is LGHNA and CDR2 YNFKEQ. The CDR3 consists of 16 residues. V was shortened by 1 base and J by 6 bases, with 15 bases between the two germline ends. The CDR3: CASSQVSGRGDEKLFF. The CDR3 DNA follows: TGTGCCAGCAGCCAAGTCTCGGGTCGAGGCGATGAAAAACTGTTTTTT.